These T cell receptor beta chains were read from a single sample in a study of TIL therapy for anti-PD-1-resistant metastatic lung cancer. Clones were sequenced by immunoSEQ multiplex PCR, and TCRdb holds only the in-frame ones, with some missing. The sample has nearly 60,000 clones, about 70% seen once. The sample in question was blood, obtained at baseline. All receptors come from a person aged 25 to 85 with non-small cell lung cancer. Both conserved end residues are part of each CDR3. The D gene is left open where the match is weak. Rows may omit the clone size; those that give it use once, few, many or a size class.

clone size	D gene	V gene	J gene	CDR3 DNA	CDR3 protein
-	TRBD1	TRBV9	TRBJ2-1	TGTGCCAGCAGCGTGGGGACAGGGGGCAATGAGCAGTTCTTC	CASSVGTGGNEQFF
-	TRBD1	TRBV9	TRBJ2-2	TGTGCCAGCAGCGTACAGGGGGTAGAGACCGGGGAGCTGTTTTTT	CASSVQGVETGELFF
few	TRBD2	TRBV7-2	TRBJ2-7	TGTGCCAGCAGCTTAGGCGGGAGAACCTACGAGCAGTACTTC	CASSLGGRTYEQYF
-	TRBD2	TRBV5-1	TRBJ2-6	TGCGCCAGCACGGGGACTAGCGGAGAATCTGGGGCCAACGTCCTGACTTTC	CASTGTSGESGANVLTF
-	-	TRBV6-5	TRBJ1-5	TGTGCCAGCAGTTACTCGAGGGGACAGCCCCAGCATTTT	CASSYSRGQPQHF
-	TRBD2	TRBV7-3	TRBJ2-1	TGTGCCAGCAGCGACCTTTGGCTAGCGGGAGAATACAATGAGCAGTTCTTC	CASSDLWLAGEYNEQFF
-	TRBD1	TRBV27	TRBJ1-1	TGTGCCAGCAGCCTGAGAGGGGGCTGGGGGAACACTGAAGCTTTCTTT	CASSLRGGWGNTEAFF
-	-	TRBV5-1	TRBJ1-1	TGCGCCAGCAGCTTGGGGAACAGGGACATGAACACTGAAGCTTTCTTT	CASSLGNRDMNTEAFF
-	-	TRBV15	TRBJ1-4	TGTGCCACCAGCAGAGGGACGCTCAGTGAAAAACTGTTTTTT	CATSRGTLSEKLFF
-	-	TRBV6-4	TRBJ2-7	TGTGCCAGCAGTGTCATCCCACAGGGATACCCCTCCTACGAGCAGTACTTC	CASSVIPQGYPSYEQYF
-	TRBD1	TRBV10-2	TRBJ1-1	TGCGCCAGCAGTGAGACAGGGGTGAACACTGAAGCTTTCTTT	CASSETGVNTEAFF
few	-	TRBV28	TRBJ1-4	TGTGCCAGCAGTGCAGGGGTAGGAGAAAAACTGTTTTTT	CASSAGVGEKLFF
-	-	TRBV4-3	TRBJ1-6	TGCGCCAGCAGCCAAATCCCGGCGGATTCACCCCTCCACTTT	CASSQIPADSPLHF
-	-	TRBV5-1	TRBJ2-1	TGCGCCAGCAGCCAACCGGAGCACCTCTACAATGAGCAGTTCTTC	CASSQPEHLYNEQFF
-	-	TRBV29-1	TRBJ2-3	TGCAGCGTTGACGTGGGCACAGATACGCAGTATTTT	CSVDVGTDTQYF
-	-	TRBV15	TRBJ2-7	TGTGCCACCAGCAGAGACCCCCTAGCCCCTACAAGGGGCTACGAGCAGTACTTC	CATSRDPLAPTRGYEQYF
-	TRBD1	TRBV10-3	TRBJ1-1	TGTGCCATCAGTGAACCGGGACAGGGAGGCACTGAAGCTTTCTTT	CAISEPGQGGTEAFF
-	-	TRBV14	TRBJ2-5	TGTGCCAGCAGCCAAGATAGGGGCAGGTATCAAGAGACCCAGTACTTC	CASSQDRGRYQETQYF
few	-	TRBV11-2	TRBJ2-6	TGTGCCAGCAGCTTCTTTGGGGCCAACGTCCTGACTTTC	CASSFFGANVLTF
-	-	TRBV7-9	TRBJ2-5	TGTGCCAGCAGCTTATTTCAGGGAGTAGAGACCCAGTACTTC	CASSLFQGVETQYF
-	TRBD2	TRBV4-1	TRBJ2-2	TGCGCCAGCAGCCGGGTAGCGGGGGGGCTCGACGGGGAGCTGTTTTTT	CASSRVAGGLDGELFF
-	-	TRBV1	TRBJ2-7	TGCACCAGCAGCCAGGACCAGGTTGTACGGCGGTTCGAGCAGTACTTC	CTSSQDQVVRRFEQYF
-	TRBD1	TRBV5-1	TRBJ2-3	TGCGCCAGCGGATCCGGGACAGGGCACACAGATACGCAGTATTTT	CASGSGTGHTDTQYF
-	-	TRBV7-9	TRBJ2-5	TGTGCCGGACGCACGCTGGGGGAGACCCAGTACTTC	CAGRTLGETQYF
-	-	TRBV28	TRBJ2-3	TGTGCCAGCAGTTTATTGCTAGACGCAGATACGCAGTATTTT	CASSLLLDADTQYF
few	-	TRBV19	TRBJ1-5	TGTGCCAGTAGTAAACTGGACGGGACTCAGCCCCAGCATTTT	CASSKLDGTQPQHF
-	-	TRBV18	TRBJ2-7	TGTGCCAGCTCACCATCCCAACGGCCGCAAAGCTCCTACGAGCAGTACTTC	CASSPSQRPQSSYEQYF
-	-	TRBV28	TRBJ2-3	TGTGCCAGCACCCCAGGTGCAGATACGCAGTATTTT	CASTPGADTQYF
few	-	TRBV28	TRBJ1-2	TGTGCCAGCAGTTCGGAGATATATGGCTACACCTTC	CASSSEIYGYTF
-	-	TRBV9	TRBJ1-2	TGTGCCAGCAGCGTCAACTATGGCTACACCTTC	CASSVNYGYTF
-	TRBD1	TRBV4-2	TRBJ1-3	TGTGCCAGCAGCCAGGTATCCCCGGAGGACAGGAGAAGCTCTGGAAACACCATATATTTT	CASSQVSPEDRRSSGNTIYF
-	-	TRBV11-2	TRBJ2-5	TGTGCCAGCAGCCGCCCCCTGACCCTTCAAGAGACCCAGTACTTC	CASSRPLTLQETQYF
-	-	TRBV14	TRBJ1-2	TGTGCCAGCAACCGATATGGGGCTGGTGGCTACACCTTC	CASNRYGAGGYTF
few	-	TRBV29-1	TRBJ1-4	TGCAGCGCGTATGGGGGAGGACTGTTTTTT	CSAYGGGLFF
few	-	TRBV27	TRBJ2-7	TGTGCCAGCAGTTTAAGTGGGGCGTACTACGAGCAGTACTTC	CASSLSGAYYEQYF
-	-	TRBV2	TRBJ1-1	TGTGCCAGCAGTGCGGGCGGCGGCCTATGGGGCACTGAAGCTTTCTTT	CASSAGGGLWGTEAFF
-	TRBD2	TRBV2	TRBJ2-5	TGTGCCAGCGGTGGTAGCGGGAGTGGGACCCAGTACTTC	CASGGSGSGTQYF
medium-sized	TRBD1	TRBV15	TRBJ2-7	TGTGCCACCAGTAGGGACAGGTTAACCTACGAGCAGTACTTC	CATSRDRLTYEQYF
-	-	TRBV10-1	TRBJ2-3	TGCGCCAGCAGTGCGACAGGCCGCCTCACCACAGATACGCAGTATTTT	CASSATGRLTTDTQYF
-	-	TRBV19	TRBJ2-1	TGTGCCAGTAGTATAGATCTTGGGACGGGTGAGCAGTTCTTC	CASSIDLGTGEQFF
-	-	TRBV6-1	TRBJ2-3	TGTGCCAGCAGTGCCCAACGGGGATACACAGATACGCAGTATTTT	CASSAQRGYTDTQYF
-	TRBD1	TRBV9	TRBJ1-6	TGTGCCAGCAGCGTCTCTCCCCTCTCCCCCATCCGGGACAGTCATTCACCCCTCCACTTT	CASSVSPLSPIRDSHSPLHF
-	-	TRBV11-2	TRBJ1-2	TGTGCCAGCAGCTCCGAACCAGCCGGGGGATTCTATGGCTACACCTTC	CASSSEPAGGFYGYTF
-	-	TRBV30	TRBJ1-1	TGTGCCGTCTCCAGGGGCATGAACACTGAAGCTTTCTTT	CAVSRGMNTEAFF
-	-	TRBV19	TRBJ1-5	TGTGCCAGTAGTATAGGGTATAATAGCAATCAGCCCCAGCATTTT	CASSIGYNSNQPQHF